The 25 T cell receptor beta chains below all came from one sample that was sequenced in a study of OX40 agonist ivuxolimab in advanced cancers. Generated by immunoSEQ multiplex PCR, the TCRdb table keeps only in-frame clones and is missing some. The sample has about 59,000 clones, 65% to 90% seen once. The material was CD4+ or CD8+ T cells sorted from blood, obtained in a trial of the OX40 agonist ivuxolimab. The source of these receptors is an adult with an advanced solid tumor such as melanoma, head and neck, liver or kidney cancer.

The chain joins TRBV2 to TRBJ2-2; TRBD2 matches 15 bases. This CDR3 region has 17 residues. V was pared by 7 bases and J by 2 bases, with 5 bases of the junction left unmatched. Looked up from germline, CDR1 is SNHLY and CDR2 is FYNNEI. The CDR3 DNA reads as TGTGCCAGCACGAGGACTAGCGGGGGGGTCAACACCGGGGAGCTGTTTTTT. This encodes CASTRTSGGVNTGELFF.

The rearrangement links TRBV5-1 to TRBJ1-2; D unclear. V lost 0 bases and J lost 6, with 15 bases in between. Germline CDR1 reads SGHRS; CDR2 reads YFSETQ. The CDR3 contains 15 residues. CDR3 nucleotides: TGCGCCAGCAGCTTGGCCGGGGTTAACAGTCATGGCTACACCTTC. This codes for CASSLAGVNSHGYTF.

V is TRBV5-4 and J is TRBJ2-3, with TRBD1 matching 9 bases. This CDR3 comprises 16 residues. Germline assignment: CDR1 SGHNT and CDR2 YYREEE (reference sequence). The junction had 8 bases not matched to a gene; V was cut back by 2 bases and J by 4 bases. This CDR3 reads CASSFPRQGVPDTQYF. DNA of the CDR3: TGTGCCAGCAGCTTCCCTCGACAGGGGGTCCCAGATACGCAGTATTTT.

V is TRBV2 and J is TRBJ2-3; unclear D gene. The V gene's germline CDR1 is SNHLY and CDR2 FYNNEI. The CDR3 consists of 17 residues. The V gene lost 7 bases and the J gene lost 0 bases, with 20 bases spanning the gap. CDR3 coding DNA: TGTGCCAGCACGGCATTCGGGCGGAATCCTAGCACAGATACGCAGTATTTT. Protein: CASTAFGRNPSTDTQYF.

The chain carries TRBV20-1 and TRBJ1-1; D gene unclear. CDR3 size: 10 residues. Germline V lookup: CDR1 DFQATT, CDR2 SNEGSKA (reference sequence). V was shortened by 3 bases and J by 8 bases, with 7 bases between the two germline ends. CDR3 nucleotide sequence: TGCAGTGCTAGCCTACGGGAAGCTTTCTTT. This encodes CSASLREAFF.

V usage is TRBV10-3 and J usage is TRBJ2-1; D unresolved. Trimming removed 6 bases from V and 6 bases from J, with 9 bases in between. This CDR3 is 12 amino acids long. Germline V gives CDR1 ENHRY, CDR2 SYGVKD. In DNA form, the CDR3 reads TGTGCCATCAGGAACGCCTTCAATGAGCAGTTCTTC. Translating gives CAIRNAFNEQFF.

V gene TRBV11-2 combines with J gene TRBJ2-1; a possible D gene is TRBD2 (6 bases). The CDR3 sequence is 16 residues long. CDR1 SGHAT and CDR2 FQNNGV come from the germline V gene. V was pared by 4 bases and J by 0 bases, with 13 bases between. The CDR3 reads CASSYGGESSYNEQFF. The CDR3 DNA follows: TGTGCCAGCAGCTACGGCGGGGAGAGCTCCTACAATGAGCAGTTCTTC.

This clone has only a few counts. CDR3 amino acids: CASSILKTSGDNEQFF. The DNA for the CDR3 is TGTGCCAGTAGTATCTTAAAGACTAGCGGGGACAATGAGCAGTTCTTC. V gene TRBV19 combines with J gene TRBJ2-1; 11 nucleotides line up with TRBD2. Germline assignment: CDR1 LNHDA and CDR2 SQIVND (reference sequence). This CDR3 has 16 amino acids. Trimming removed 3 bases from V and 5 bases from J; junction bases left unmatched: 6.

The V gene is TRBV7-9, the J gene TRBJ1-4, with D uncertain. V shed 5 bases and J shed 0 bases, with 10 bases lying between them. The germline V gene encodes CDR1 SEHNR and CDR2 FQNEAQ (reference sequence). CDR3 length: 15 residues. Written as DNA, the CDR3 is TGTGCCAGCAGCCCGCAAGTTGCAACTAATGAAAAACTGTTTTTT. Encoded protein: CASSPQVATNEKLFF.

V gene TRBV29-1 combines with J gene TRBJ2-1; TRBD2 aligns across 10 bases. This CDR3 spans 12 amino acids. Germline V gene sequence: CDR1 SQVTM, CDR2 ANQGSEA. Germline trimming cut 7 bases from V and 7 bases from J; bases unmatched to any gene: 4. CDR3 residues: CSASSGRNEQFF. CDR3 nucleotides: TGCAGCGCGTCTAGCGGGAGAAATGAGCAGTTCTTC.

The chain couples TRBV2 to TRBJ1-5; no clear D. Germline V lookup: CDR1 SNHLY, CDR2 FYNNEI. V lost 3 bases, J lost 7 bases, and 13 bases lay in between. The CDR3 sequence is 14 residues long. The CDR3 region is CASSEVGGFQPQHF. The DNA of the CDR3 is TGTGCCAGCAGTGAGGTCGGTGGGTTCCAGCCCCAGCATTTT.

The chain carries TRBV7-2 and TRBJ2-1; D is possibly TRBD2 (6 bases). The CDR3 loop spans 15 amino acids. Germline V gives CDR1 SGHTA, CDR2 FQGNSA. The V and J ends lost 1 base and 2 bases respectively, with 9 bases between them. The CDR3 nucleotides are TGTGCCAGCAGCTTAGTTGGGGGGACCTACAATGAGCAGTTCTTC. Protein: CASSLVGGTYNEQFF.

The chain couples TRBV7-3 to TRBJ1-2; 9 bases line up with TRBD1. CDR1 and CDR2 from the germline V gene are SGHTA and FQGTGA. V shed 5 bases and J 2 bases; nucleotides not matched to a gene: 3. The CDR3 is 14 amino acids. CDR3 in amino acids: CASSVGTGNYGYTF. The DNA of the CDR3 is TGTGCCAGCAGCGTCGGGACAGGGAACTATGGCTACACCTTC.

The V and J genes are TRBV7-3 and TRBJ2-7; 7 bases map to TRBD1. Germline trimming cut 0 bases from V and 1 base from J; bases unmatched to any gene: 3. CDR1 is SGHTA and CDR2 is FQGTGA in the germline V gene. The CDR3 has 15 amino acids. The DNA of the CDR3 is TGTGCCAGCAGCTTAACATTGACAGGGTCCTACGAGCAGTACTTC. Protein: CASSLTLTGSYEQYF.

This clone showed up just a few times. The genes are TRBV6-1 and TRBJ1-2; D ambiguous. Germline CDR1 is MNHNS and CDR2 is SASEGT. The V end lost 2 bases, the J end lost 5 bases, and 6 bases lay between the germline ends. This CDR3 comprises 12 residues. The CDR3 DNA is TGTGCCAGCAGTGAATCGGATTATGGCTACACCTTC. Amino acid sequence: CASSESDYGYTF.

V gene TRBV29-1 combines with J gene TRBJ1-2; D remains unclear. CDR1 SQVTM and CDR2 ANQGSEA come from the germline V gene. This CDR3 region has 14 residues. Deletions cut 5 bases from V and 3 bases from J, with 16 bases between. CDR3 DNA sequence: TGCAGCGTTCAGGTGGGCAGAACCCACTATGGCTACACCTTC. Translated: CSVQVGRTHYGYTF.

The chain combines TRBV4-1 with TRBJ1-4, with D tentatively TRBD1 (5 bases). Trimming removed 2 bases from V and 3 bases from J, with 13 bases in between. CDR1 is MGHRA and CDR2 is YSYEKL in the germline V gene. This CDR3 is built from 16 residues. The CDR3 reads CASSQWAGVANEKLFF. The CDR3, as DNA: TGCGCCAGCAGCCAATGGGCGGGGGTAGCTAATGAAAAACTGTTTTTT.

The chain combines TRBV6-1 with TRBJ2-3; TRBD1 agrees at 7 bases. This CDR3 has 14 amino acids. The germline V gene encodes CDR1 MNHNS and CDR2 SASEGT. The V and J ends lost 5 bases and 4 bases, in that order; junction bases with no gene match: 6. The CDR3 loop reads CASSSQTGSDTQYF. CDR3 nucleotide sequence: TGTGCCAGCAGTTCGCAGACAGGGTCAGATACGCAGTATTTT.

This chain uses TRBV5-1 with TRBJ1-1; D perhaps matches TRBD1 (6 bases). The germline V gene has CDR1 SGHRS and CDR2 YFSETQ. The CDR3 consists of 13 residues. V lost 6 bases, J lost 1 base, and 10 bases lay in between. In nucleotides, the CDR3 is TGCGCCAGCACCTCGACAGGGAACACTGAAGCTTTCTTT. It encodes CASTSTGNTEAFF.

V and J are TRBV18 and TRBJ2-5, with D perhaps matching TRBD1 (5 bases). Trimming stripped 5 bases from V and 2 bases from J, with 9 bases between. The germline gives CDR1 KGHSH, CDR2 LQKENI. CDR3 length equals 13 residues. Here the CDR3 DNA reads TGTGCCAGCTCAGACAGTTGGCAAGAGACCCAGTACTTC. Amino acids: CASSDSWQETQYF. Together with reference TRBV18 and TRBJ2-5, the CDR3 gives the full variable domain: NAGVMQNPRHLVRRRGQEARLRCSPMKGHSHVYWYRQLPEEGLKFMVYLQKENIIDESGMPKERFSAEFPKEGPSILRIQQVVRGDSAAYFCASSDSWQETQYFGPGTRLLVL.

This chain links TRBV7-2 with TRBJ2-7, with 11 nucleotides matching TRBD1. The CDR3 totals 15 residues. After removal of 5 bases from V and 4 bases from J, the junction contained 7 bases not matched to a gene. The germline gives CDR1 SGHTA, CDR2 FQGNSA. CDR3 region: CASSHTGTGGYEQYF. The CDR3 DNA follows: TGTGCCAGCAGCCACACCGGGACAGGGGGGTACGAGCAGTACTTC.

This chain links TRBV6-5 with TRBJ2-5; D possibly corresponds to TRBD2 (6 bases). The V gene lost 4 bases and the J gene lost 0 bases, with 12 bases spanning the gap. The CDR3 has 15 amino acids. Germline V gives CDR1 MNHEY, CDR2 SVGAGI. CDR3 coding DNA: TGTGCCAGCAGTTCCCCGCGGGGCAACCAAGAGACCCAGTACTTC. This codes for CASSSPRGNQETQYF.

The chain uses TRBV5-4 and TRBJ2-1; tentatively, D is TRBD2 (5 bases). This CDR3 comprises 16 residues. Trimming took off 3 bases at V and 4 bases at J, with 17 bases between the two ends. The germline V gene has CDR1 SGHNT and CDR2 YYREEE (reference sequence). CDR3 nucleotide sequence: TGTGCCAGCAGCTCACGGGGAAGGACGGGATACAATGAGCAGTTCTTC. This sequence encodes CASSSRGRTGYNEQFF.

The CDR3 reads CASSLTVFSGANVLTF. CDR3 nucleotide sequence: TGTGCCAGCAGCTTGACGGTTTTCTCTGGGGCCAACGTCCTGACTTTC. V and J are TRBV5-8 and TRBJ2-6; D is uncertain. CDR1 is SGHTS, CDR2 YDEGEE, per germline. V lost 1 base to trimming and J lost 0 bases, with 8 bases between them. The CDR3 is made up of 16 amino acids.

The chain uses TRBV5-6 and TRBJ2-5, with a possible D match to TRBD1 (6 bases). Germline lookup yields CDR1 SGHDT and CDR2 YYEEEE. The CDR3 has 15 residues. V was shortened by 0 bases and J by 0 bases, with 9 bases between the two germline ends. CDR3 coding DNA: TGTGCCAGCAGCTTGGTTCAGGGGAACCAAGAGACCCAGTACTTC. Protein: CASSLVQGNQETQYF. The entire variable domain, with the rest obtained from reference TRBV5-6 and TRBJ2-5, is as follows: DAGVTQSPTHLIKTRGQQVTLRCSPKSGHDTVSWYQQALGQGPQFIFQYYEEEERQRGNFPDRFSGHQFPNYSSELNVNALLLGDSALYLCASSLVQGNQETQYFGPGTRLLVL.